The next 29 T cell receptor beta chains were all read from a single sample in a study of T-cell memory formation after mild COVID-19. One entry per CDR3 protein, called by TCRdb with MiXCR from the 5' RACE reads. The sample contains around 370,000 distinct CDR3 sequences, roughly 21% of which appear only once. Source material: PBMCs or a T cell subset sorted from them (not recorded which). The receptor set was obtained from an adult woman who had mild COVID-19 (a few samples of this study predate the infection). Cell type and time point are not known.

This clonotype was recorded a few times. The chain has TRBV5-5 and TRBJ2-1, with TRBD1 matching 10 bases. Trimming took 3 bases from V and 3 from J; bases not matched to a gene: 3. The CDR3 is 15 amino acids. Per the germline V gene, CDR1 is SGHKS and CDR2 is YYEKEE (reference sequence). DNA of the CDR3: TGTGCCAGCAGCTCGGGACAGGGGCTCTACAATGAGCAGTTCTTC. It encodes CASSSGQGLYNEQFF. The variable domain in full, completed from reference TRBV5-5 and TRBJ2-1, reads DAGVTQSPTHLIKTRGQQVTLRCSPISGHKSVSWYQQVLGQGPQFIFQYYEKEERGRGNFPDRFSARQFPNYSSELNVNALLLGDSALYLCASSSGQGLYNEQFFGPGTRLTVL.

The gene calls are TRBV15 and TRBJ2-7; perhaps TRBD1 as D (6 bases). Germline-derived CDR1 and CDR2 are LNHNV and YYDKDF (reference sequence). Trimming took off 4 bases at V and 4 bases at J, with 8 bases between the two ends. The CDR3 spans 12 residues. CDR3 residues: CATSIDRYEQYF. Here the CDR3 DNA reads TGTGCCACCAGCATCGACAGGTACGAGCAGTACTTC.

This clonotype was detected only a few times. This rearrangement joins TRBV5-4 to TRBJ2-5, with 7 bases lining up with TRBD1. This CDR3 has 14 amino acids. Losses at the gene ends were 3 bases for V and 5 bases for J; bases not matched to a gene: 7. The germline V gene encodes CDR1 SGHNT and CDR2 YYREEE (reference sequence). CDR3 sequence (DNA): TGTGCCAGCAGCTCCGGGACAGCCCAGGAGACCCAGTACTTC. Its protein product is CASSSGTAQETQYF.

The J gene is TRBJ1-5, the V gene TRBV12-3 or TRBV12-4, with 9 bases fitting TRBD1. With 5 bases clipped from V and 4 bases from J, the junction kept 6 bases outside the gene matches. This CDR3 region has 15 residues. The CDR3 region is CASSGDRDGNQPQHF. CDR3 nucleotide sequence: TGTGCCAGCAGTGGGGACAGGGATGGGAATCAGCCCCAGCATTTT.

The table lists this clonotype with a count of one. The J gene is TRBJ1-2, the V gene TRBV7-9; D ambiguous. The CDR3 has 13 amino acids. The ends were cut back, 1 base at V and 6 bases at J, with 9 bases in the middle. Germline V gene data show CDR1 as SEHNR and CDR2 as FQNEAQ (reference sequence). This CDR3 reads CASSLEQNHGYTF. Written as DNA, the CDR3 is TGTGCCAGCAGCTTAGAACAGAACCATGGCTACACCTTC. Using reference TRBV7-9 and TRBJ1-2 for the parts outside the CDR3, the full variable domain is DTGVSQNPRHKITKRGQNVTFRCDPISEHNRLYWYRQTLGQGPEFLTYFQNEAQLEKSRLLSDRFSAERPKGSFSTLEIQRTEQGDSAMYLCASSLEQNHGYTFGSGTRLTVV.

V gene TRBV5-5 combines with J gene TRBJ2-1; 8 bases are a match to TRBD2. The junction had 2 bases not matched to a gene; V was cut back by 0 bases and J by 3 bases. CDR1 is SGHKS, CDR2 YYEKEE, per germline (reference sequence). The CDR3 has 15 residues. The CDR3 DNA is TGTGCCAGCAGCTTGGTGCTAGCGGGCTACAATGAGCAGTTCTTC. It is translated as CASSLVLAGYNEQFF.

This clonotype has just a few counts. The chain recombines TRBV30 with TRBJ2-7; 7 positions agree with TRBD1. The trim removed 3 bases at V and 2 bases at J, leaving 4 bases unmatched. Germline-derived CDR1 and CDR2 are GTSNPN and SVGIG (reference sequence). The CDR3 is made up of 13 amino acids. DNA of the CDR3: TGTGCCTGGAGCCAGGACAGGCCCTACGAGCAGTACTTC. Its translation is CAWSQDRPYEQYF.

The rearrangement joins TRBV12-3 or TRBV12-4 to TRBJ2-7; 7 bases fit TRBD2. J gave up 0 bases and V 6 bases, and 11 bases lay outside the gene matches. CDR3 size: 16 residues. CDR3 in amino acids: CASSPTERGVSYEQYF. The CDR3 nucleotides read TGTGCCAGCAGCCCGACAGAACGGGGGGTCTCCTACGAGCAGTACTTC.

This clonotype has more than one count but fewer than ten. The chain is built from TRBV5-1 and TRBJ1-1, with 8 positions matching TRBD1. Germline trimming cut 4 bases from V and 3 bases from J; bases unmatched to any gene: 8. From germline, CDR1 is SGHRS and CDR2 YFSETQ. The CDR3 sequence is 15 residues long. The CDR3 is CASSRTGLKDTEAFF. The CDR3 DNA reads TGCGCCAGCAGCCGGACAGGGTTGAAGGACACTGAAGCTTTCTTT. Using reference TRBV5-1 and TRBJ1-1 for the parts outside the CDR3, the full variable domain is KAGVTQTPRYLIKTRGQQVTLSCSPISGHRSVSWYQQTPGQGLQFLFEYFSETQRNKGNFPGRFSGRQFSNSRSEMNVSTLELGDSALYLCASSRTGLKDTEAFFGQGTRLTVV.

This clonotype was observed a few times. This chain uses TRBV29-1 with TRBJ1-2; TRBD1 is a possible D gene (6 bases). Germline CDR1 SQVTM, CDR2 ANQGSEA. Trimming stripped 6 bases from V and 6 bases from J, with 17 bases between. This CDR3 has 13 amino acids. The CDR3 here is CSVETTGMDGYTF. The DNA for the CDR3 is TGCAGCGTCGAAACGACAGGTATGGATGGCTACACCTTC.

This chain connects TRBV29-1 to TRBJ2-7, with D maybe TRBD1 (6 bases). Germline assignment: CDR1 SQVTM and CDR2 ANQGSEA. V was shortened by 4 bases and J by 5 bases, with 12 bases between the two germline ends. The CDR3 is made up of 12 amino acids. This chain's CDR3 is CSVAVQGDEQYF. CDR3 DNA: TGCAGCGTTGCAGTACAGGGAGACGAGCAGTACTTC.

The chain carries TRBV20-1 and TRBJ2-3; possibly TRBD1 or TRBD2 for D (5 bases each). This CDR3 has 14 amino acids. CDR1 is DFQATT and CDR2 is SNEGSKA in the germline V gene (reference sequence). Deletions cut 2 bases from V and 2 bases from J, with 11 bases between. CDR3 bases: TGCAGTGCTAGAAGGGACCCCACCACAGATACGCAGTATTTT. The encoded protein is CSARRDPTTDTQYF.

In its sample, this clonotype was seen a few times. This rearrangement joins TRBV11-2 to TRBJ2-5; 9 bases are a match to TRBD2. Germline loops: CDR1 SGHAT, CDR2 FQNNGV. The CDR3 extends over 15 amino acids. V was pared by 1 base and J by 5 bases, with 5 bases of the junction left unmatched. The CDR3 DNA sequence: TGTGCCAGCAGCTTAGGCGGGGGGGCTGCGGAGACCCAGTACTTC. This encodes CASSLGGGAAETQYF.

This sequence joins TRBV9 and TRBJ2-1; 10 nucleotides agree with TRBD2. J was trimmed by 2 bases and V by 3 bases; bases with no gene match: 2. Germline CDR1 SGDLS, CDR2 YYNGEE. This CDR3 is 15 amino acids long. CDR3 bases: TGTGCCAGCAGCGCAGGACTAGCGGCCTACAATGAGCAGTTCTTC. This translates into CASSAGLAAYNEQFF. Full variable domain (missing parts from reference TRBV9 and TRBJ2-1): DSGVTQTPKHLITATGQRVTLRCSPRSGDLSVYWYQQSLDQGLQFLIQYYNGEERAKGNILERFSAQQFPDLHSELNLSSLELGDSALYFCASSAGLAAYNEQFFGPGTRLTVL.

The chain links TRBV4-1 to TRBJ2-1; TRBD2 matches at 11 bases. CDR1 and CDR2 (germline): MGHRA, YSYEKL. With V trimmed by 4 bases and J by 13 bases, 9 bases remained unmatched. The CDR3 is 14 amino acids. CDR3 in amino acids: CASSRNGLAGEQFF. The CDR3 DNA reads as TGCGCCAGCAGCCGGAACGGACTAGCGGGTGAACAGTTCTTC.

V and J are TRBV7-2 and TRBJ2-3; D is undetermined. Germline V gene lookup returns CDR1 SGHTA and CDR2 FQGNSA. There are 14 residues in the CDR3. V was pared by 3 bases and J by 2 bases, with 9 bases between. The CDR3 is CASSFDGSTDTQYF. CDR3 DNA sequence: TGTGCCAGCAGCTTCGACGGGTCCACAGATACGCAGTATTTT.

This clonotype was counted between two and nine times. This CDR3 reads CASSEETSGIYSYEQYF. The CDR3 DNA reads as TGTGCCAGCAGTGAAGAGACTAGCGGGATCTACTCCTACGAGCAGTACTTC. The genes are TRBV2 and TRBJ2-7, with 11 bases that match TRBD2. This CDR3 contains 17 residues. The V segment lost 1 base and the J segment 0 bases; nucleotides outside the gene matches: 5. Germline CDR1 and CDR2: SNHLY and FYNNEI.

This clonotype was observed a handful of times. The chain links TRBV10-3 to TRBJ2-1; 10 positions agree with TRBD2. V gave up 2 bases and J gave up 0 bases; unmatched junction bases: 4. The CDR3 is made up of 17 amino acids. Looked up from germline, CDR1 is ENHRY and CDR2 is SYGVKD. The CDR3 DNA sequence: TGTGCCATCAGTGAGAATAGCGGGAGGAGCTCCTACAATGAGCAGTTCTTC. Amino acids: CAISENSGRSSYNEQFF.

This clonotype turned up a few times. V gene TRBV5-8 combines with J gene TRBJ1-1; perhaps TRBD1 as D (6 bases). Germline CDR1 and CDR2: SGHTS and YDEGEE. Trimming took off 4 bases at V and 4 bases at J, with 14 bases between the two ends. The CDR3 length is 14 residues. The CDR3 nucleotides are TGTGCCAGCAGCGAGGGCGGGGGGCCCACTGAAGCTTTCTTT. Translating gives CASSEGGGPTEAFF.

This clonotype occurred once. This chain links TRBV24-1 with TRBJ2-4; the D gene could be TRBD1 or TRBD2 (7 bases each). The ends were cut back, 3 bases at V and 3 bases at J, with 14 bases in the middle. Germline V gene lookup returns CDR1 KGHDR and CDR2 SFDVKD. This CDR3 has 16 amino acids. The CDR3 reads CATSDPRRGGKNIQYF. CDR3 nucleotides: TGTGCCACCAGTGATCCCCGCAGGGGGGGCAAAAACATTCAGTACTTC.

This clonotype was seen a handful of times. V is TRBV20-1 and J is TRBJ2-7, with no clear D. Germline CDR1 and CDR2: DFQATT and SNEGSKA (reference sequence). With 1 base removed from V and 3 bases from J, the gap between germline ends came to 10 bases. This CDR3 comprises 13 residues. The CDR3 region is CSARGGAGYEQYF. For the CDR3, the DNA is TGCAGTGCTAGAGGGGGTGCTGGCTACGAGCAGTACTTC.

The CDR3 sequence: CASSFVWRGDTDTQYF. Written as DNA, the CDR3 is TGTGCCAGCAGTTTCGTCTGGCGGGGGGACACAGATACGCAGTATTTT. The genes are TRBV12-3 or TRBV12-4 and TRBJ2-3; 8 positions agree with TRBD2. The CDR3 extends over 16 amino acids. After removal of 3 bases from V and 2 bases from J, the junction contained 7 bases not matched to a gene.

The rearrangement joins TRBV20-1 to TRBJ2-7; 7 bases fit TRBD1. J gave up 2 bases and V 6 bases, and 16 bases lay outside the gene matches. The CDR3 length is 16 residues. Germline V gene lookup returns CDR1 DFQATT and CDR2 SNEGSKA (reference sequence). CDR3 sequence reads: CSALPGTDTPTYEQYF. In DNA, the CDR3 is TGCAGTGCGCTACCTGGGACAGACACTCCGACCTACGAGCAGTACTTC.

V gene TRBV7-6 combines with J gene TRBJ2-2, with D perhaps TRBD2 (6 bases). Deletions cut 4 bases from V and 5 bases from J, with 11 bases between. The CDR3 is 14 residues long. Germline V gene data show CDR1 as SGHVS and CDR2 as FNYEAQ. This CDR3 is CASSSGLTTGELFF. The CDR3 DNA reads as TGTGCCAGCAGCTCCGGACTAACTACCGGGGAGCTGTTTTTT.

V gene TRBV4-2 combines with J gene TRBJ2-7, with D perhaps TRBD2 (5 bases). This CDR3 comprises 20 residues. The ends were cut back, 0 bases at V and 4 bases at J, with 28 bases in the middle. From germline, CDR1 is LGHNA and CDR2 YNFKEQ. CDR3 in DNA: TGTGCCAGCAGCCAAGATTTCCGGAGCATGCCGGGGATCTCCATTTACGAGCAGTACTTC. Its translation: CASSQDFRSMPGISIYEQYF.

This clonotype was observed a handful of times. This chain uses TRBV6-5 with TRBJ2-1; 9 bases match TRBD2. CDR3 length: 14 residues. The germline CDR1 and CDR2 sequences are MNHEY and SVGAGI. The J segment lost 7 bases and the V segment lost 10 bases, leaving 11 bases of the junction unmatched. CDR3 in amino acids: CATLGLARNNEQFF. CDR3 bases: TGTGCCACCCTAGGACTAGCGAGGAATAATGAGCAGTTCTTC.

In DNA form, the CDR3 reads TGTGCCAGCAGTTTATGGGACAGGGTTGGTGGCTACACCTTC. It encodes CASSLWDRVGGYTF. The chain is built from TRBV12-3 or TRBV12-4 and TRBJ1-2, with TRBD1 matching over 9 bases. The CDR3 covers 14 residues. V shed 2 bases, J shed 7 bases, and the junction held 5 bases outside the gene matches.

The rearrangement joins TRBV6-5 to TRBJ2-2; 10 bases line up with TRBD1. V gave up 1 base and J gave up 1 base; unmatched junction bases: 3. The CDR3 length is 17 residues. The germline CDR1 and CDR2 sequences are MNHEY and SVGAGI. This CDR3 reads CASSYWDRGQNTGELFF. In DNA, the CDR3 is TGTGCCAGCAGTTACTGGGACAGGGGTCAGAACACCGGGGAGCTGTTTTTT.

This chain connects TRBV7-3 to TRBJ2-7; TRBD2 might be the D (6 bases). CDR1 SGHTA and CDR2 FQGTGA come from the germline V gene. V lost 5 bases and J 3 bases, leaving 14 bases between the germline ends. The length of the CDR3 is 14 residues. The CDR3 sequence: CASSPGDGNYEQYF. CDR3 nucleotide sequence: TGTGCCAGCAGCCCGGGGGACGGAAACTACGAGCAGTACTTC.